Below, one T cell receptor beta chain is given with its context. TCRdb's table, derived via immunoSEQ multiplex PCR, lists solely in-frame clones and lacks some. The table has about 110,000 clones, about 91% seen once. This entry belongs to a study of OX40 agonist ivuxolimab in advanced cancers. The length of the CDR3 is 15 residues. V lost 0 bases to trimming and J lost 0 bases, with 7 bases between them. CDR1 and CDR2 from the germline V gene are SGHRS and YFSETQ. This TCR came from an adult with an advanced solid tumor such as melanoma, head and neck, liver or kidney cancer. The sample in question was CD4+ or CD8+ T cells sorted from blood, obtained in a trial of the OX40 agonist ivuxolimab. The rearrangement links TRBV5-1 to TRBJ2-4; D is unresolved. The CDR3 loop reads CASSLAPGAKNIQYF. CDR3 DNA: TGCGCCAGCAGCTTGGCGCCAGGAGCCAAAAACATTCAGTACTTC.